This T cell receptor (beta chain) was sequenced in a study of blood T cells in healthy people across ages. Findings and caveats of the study: In long-lived donors, naive CD4+ cell counts and diversity exceeded those of aged donors.

Individuals who donated were healthy Caucasians from Russia aged about 6 to 100. Sample-barcoded 5' priming and a J-beta primer mix drove a second PCR of roughly 6 to 12 cycles. TCRdb passed the 5' RACE reads through MiXCR, listing each CDR3 protein once. Here the sample spans 600,000 or so distinct CDR3 sequences, around half being singletons. On this clonotype: Its antigen is currently unknown.

The CDR3 covers 13 residues. The V gene's germline CDR1 is DFQATT and CDR2 SNEGSKA (reference sequence). Trimming took off 3 bases at V and 6 bases at J, with 14 bases between the two ends. Sequenced sample: blood. The chain is built from TRBV20-1 and TRBJ2-5, with D perhaps matching TRBD2 (6 bases). This clonotype originated in an elderly man in good health. CDR3 sequence (DNA): TGCAGTGCTAGCGCGAGCGGGCGGAAGACCCAGTACTTC. Its translation: CSASASGRKTQYF.